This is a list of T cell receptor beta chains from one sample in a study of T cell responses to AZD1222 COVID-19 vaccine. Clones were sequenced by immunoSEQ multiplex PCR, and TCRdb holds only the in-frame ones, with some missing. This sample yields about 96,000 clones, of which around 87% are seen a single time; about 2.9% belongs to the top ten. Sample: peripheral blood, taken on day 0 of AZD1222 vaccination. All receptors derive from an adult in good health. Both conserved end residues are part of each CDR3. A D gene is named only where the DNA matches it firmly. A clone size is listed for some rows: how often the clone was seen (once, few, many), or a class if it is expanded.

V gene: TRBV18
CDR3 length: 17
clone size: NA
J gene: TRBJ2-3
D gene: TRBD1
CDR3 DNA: TGTGCCAGCTCACTTACAGGGACAGCTATTAGCACAGATACGCAGTATTTT
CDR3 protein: CASSLTGTAISTDTQYF

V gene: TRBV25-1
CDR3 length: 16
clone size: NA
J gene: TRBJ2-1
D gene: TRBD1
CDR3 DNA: TGTGCCAGCAGTGAGGGTACAGGGGTGGGCTACAATGAGCAGTTCTTC
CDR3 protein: CASSEGTGVGYNEQFF

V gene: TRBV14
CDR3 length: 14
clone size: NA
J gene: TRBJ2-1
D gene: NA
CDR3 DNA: TGTGCCAGCAGCCCCAGTCTGGGTGGGGGAGTGCAGTTCTTC
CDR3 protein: CASSPSLGGGVQFF

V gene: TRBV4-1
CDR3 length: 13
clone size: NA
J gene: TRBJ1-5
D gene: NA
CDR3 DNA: TGCGCCAGCAATCACAGGGCGAGTCAGCCCCAGCATTTT
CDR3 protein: CASNHRASQPQHF

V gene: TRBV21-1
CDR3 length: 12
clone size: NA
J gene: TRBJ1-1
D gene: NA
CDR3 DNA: TGTGCCAGCATAGAGGGAAACACTGAAGCTTTCTTT
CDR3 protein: CASIEGNTEAFF

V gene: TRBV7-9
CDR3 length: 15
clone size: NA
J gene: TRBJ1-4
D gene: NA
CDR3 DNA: TGTGCCAGCAGCGGAATGGACAGTTATAATGAAAAACTGTTTTTT
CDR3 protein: CASSGMDSYNEKLFF

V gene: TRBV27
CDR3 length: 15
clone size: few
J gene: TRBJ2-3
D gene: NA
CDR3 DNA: TGTGCCAGCAGTTTAGGGACAAAAGCACAGAGTGAGCAGTATTTT
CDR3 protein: CASSLGTKAQSEQYF

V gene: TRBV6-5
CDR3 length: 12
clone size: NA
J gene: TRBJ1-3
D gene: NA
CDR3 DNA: TGTGCCAGCGCGTCATCTGGAAACACCATATATTTT
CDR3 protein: CASASSGNTIYF

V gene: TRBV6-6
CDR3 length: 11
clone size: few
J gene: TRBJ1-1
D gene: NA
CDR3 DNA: TGTGCCAGCAGTTCCAGGGCTGAAGCTTTCTTT
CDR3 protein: CASSSRAEAFF

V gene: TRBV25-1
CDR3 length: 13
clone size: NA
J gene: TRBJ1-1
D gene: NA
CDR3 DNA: TGTGCCAGCAGTACCCGCAGGAACACTGAAGCTTTCTTT
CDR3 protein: CASSTRRNTEAFF

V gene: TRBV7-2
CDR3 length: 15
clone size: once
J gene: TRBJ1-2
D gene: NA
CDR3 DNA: TGTGCCAGCAGCTCAGTAGAGAGATATAACTATGGCTACACCTTC
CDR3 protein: CASSSVERYNYGYTF

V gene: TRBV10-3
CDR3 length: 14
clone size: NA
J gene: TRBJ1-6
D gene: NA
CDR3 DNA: TGTGCCATCAGTGAGGAGGTACAACGCTCACCCCTCCACTTT
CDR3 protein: CAISEEVQRSPLHF

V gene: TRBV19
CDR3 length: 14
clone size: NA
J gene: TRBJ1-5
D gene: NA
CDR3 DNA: TGTGCCAGTAGTATAGGGAAGGTGGAGCAGCCCCAGCATTTT
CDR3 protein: CASSIGKVEQPQHF

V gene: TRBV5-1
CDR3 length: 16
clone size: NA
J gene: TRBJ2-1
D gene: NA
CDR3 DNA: TGCGCCAGCAGCTTGGCCGGGACTCGCTCCTACAATGAGCAGTTCTTC
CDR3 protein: CASSLAGTRSYNEQFF

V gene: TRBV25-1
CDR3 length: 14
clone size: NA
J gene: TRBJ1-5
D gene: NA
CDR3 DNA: TGTGCCAGCAGTGAATACGGGGGGCATCAGCCCCAGCATTTT
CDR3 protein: CASSEYGGHQPQHF

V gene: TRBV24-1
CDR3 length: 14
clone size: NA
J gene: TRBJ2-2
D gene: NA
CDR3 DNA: TGTGCCACCAGTCACATCAGGCACACCGGGGAGCTGTTTTTT
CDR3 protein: CATSHIRHTGELFF

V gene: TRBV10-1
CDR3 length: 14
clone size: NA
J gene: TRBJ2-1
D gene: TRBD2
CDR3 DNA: TGCGCCAGCAGCCACCTTTCCGGGGGGAAGGAACAGTTCTTC
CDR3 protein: CASSHLSGGKEQFF

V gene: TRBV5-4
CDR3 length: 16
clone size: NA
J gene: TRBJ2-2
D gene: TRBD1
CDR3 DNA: TGTGCCAGCAGAACCGGACAGGGATATAACACCGGGGAGCTGTTTTTT
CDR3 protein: CASRTGQGYNTGELFF

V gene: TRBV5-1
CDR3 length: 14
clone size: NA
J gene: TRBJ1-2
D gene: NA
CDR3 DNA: TGCGCCAGCAGTCTTGAGGAGGCGAGGTATGGCTACACCTTC
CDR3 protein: CASSLEEARYGYTF

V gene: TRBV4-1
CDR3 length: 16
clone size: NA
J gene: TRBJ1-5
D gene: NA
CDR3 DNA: TGCGCCAGCAGCCAAGAACCACAGGGAAGTCATCAGCCCCAGCATTTT
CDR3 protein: CASSQEPQGSHQPQHF

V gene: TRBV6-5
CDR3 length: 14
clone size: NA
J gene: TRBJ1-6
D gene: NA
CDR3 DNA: TGTGCCAGCATACCGGGACACGTTAATTCACCCCTCCACTTT
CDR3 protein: CASIPGHVNSPLHF

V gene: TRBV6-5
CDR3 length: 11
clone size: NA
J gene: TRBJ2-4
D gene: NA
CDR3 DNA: TGTGCCAGCACCCAAACAAACATTCAGTACTTC
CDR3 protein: CASTQTNIQYF

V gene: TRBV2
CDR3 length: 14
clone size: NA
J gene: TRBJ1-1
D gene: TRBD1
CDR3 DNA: TGTGCCAGCAGTGACAGGGGGGCGAACACTGAAGCTTTCTTT
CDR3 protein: CASSDRGANTEAFF

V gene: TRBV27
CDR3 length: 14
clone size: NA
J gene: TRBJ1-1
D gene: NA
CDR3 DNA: TGTGCCAGCAGTGCCACGAAAATTAACACTGAAGCTTTCTTT
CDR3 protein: CASSATKINTEAFF

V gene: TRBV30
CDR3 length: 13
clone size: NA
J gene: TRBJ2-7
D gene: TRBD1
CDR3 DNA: TGTGCCTGGAACGCGGGACAGGGGTACGAGCAGTACTTC
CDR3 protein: CAWNAGQGYEQYF

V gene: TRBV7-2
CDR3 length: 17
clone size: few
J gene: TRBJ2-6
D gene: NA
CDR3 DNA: TGTGCCAGCAGTTCACGGCCCCCAGGGGTAGGGGCCAACGTCCTGACTTTC
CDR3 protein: CASSSRPPGVGANVLTF

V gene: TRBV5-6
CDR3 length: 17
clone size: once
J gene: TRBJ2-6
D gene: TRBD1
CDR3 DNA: TGTGCCAGCAAGTTAGGGACAGGGGCACCTGGGGCCAACGTCCTGACTTTC
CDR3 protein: CASKLGTGAPGANVLTF

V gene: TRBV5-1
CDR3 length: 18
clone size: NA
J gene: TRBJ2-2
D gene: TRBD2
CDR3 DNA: TGCGCCAGCAGCACAGGACTAGCGGGGGTCCTAGGGACCGGGGAGCTGTTTTTT
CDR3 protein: CASSTGLAGVLGTGELFF

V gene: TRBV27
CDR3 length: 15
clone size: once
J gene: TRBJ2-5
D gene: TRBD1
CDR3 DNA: TGTGCCAGCAGGGAGACAGGGTTTAGCCAAGAGACCCAGTACTTC
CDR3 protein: CASRETGFSQETQYF

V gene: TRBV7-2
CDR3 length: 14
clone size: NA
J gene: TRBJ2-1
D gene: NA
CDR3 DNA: TGTGCCAGCAGCTTAGATAGTTTCAGCAATGAGCAGTTCTTC
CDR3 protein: CASSLDSFSNEQFF

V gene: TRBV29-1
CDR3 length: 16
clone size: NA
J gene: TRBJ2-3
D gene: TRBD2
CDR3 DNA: TGCAGCGTCGCCACGACACGGGGGGTCGGCACAGATACGCAGTATTTT
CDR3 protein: CSVATTRGVGTDTQYF

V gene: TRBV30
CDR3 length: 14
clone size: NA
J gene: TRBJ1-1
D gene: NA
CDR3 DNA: TGTGCCTGGGGGAGGGGGATGGCAAACACTGAAGCTTTCTTT
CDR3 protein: CAWGRGMANTEAFF

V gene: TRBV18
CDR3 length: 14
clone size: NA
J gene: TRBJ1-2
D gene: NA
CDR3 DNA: TGTGCCAGCTCACCACCGACGGGCGCCTATGGCTACACCTTC
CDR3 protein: CASSPPTGAYGYTF

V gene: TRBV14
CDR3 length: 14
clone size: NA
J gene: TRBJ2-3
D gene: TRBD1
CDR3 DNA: TGTGCCAGCAGCCGCGACAGGGGGGCAGATACGCAGTATTTT
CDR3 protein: CASSRDRGADTQYF

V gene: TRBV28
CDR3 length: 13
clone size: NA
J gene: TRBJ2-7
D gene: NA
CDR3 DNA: TGTGCCAGCAGTTTAGTCTCGGCCTACGAGCAGTACTTC
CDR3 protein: CASSLVSAYEQYF

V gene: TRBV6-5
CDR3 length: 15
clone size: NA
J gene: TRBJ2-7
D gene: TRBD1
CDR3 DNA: TGTGCCAGCAGTTACGGGACAGGGAGTAACTACGAGCAGTACTTC
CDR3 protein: CASSYGTGSNYEQYF

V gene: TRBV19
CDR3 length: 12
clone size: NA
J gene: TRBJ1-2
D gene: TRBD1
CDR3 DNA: TGTGCCAGTACCGACAGGGGGCATGGCTACACCTTC
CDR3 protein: CASTDRGHGYTF